This T cell receptor (beta chain) appears in the sequencing data of a study of T cell responses to AZD1222 COVID-19 vaccine. This clone has just one count. The CDR3 has 19 amino acids. Per germline, CDR1 MNHEY and CDR2 SVGEGT. V lost 0 bases and J lost 1; bases outside the gene matches: 12. Using immunoSEQ multiplex PCR, the repertoire was profiled, and TCRdb retains in-frame clones only, with some absent. The sample yields 95,000 to 100,000 clones, 85% to 90% seen once. The source material was peripheral blood, sampled on day 0 of AZD1222 vaccination. The TCR was taken from an adult in good health. The rearrangement joins TRBV6-2 or TRBV6-3 to TRBJ2-7; 10 nucleotides align to TRBD2. In DNA form, the CDR3 reads TGTGCCAGCAGTTACTCCCCTAGCGGGAGTAGGTGGGGATCCTACGAGCAGTACTTC. This codes for CASSYSPSGSRWGSYEQYF.